This TCR beta chain stems from a study of T cell responses to AZD1222 COVID-19 vaccine. The table came from immunoSEQ multiplex PCR; TCRdb's copy has only in-frame clones and leaves some out. The sample holds 130,000 or so clones, 80% to 95% seen once. The CDR3 runs to 13 residues. Trimming took 3 bases from V and 6 from J, leaving 9 bases between them. Per germline, CDR1 SGHTA and CDR2 FQGTGA. The source is an adult who received the AZD1222 COVID-19 vaccine. J is TRBJ1-5 and V is TRBV7-3, with D perhaps TRBD1 (5 bases). The sample in question was peripheral blood, obtained 28 days after the second AZD1222 dose. The CDR3 spells CASSFEQGQPQHF. The DNA of the CDR3 is TGTGCCAGCAGCTTTGAGCAGGGTCAGCCCCAGCATTTT.